The present TCR beta chain was sequenced within a study of cytomegalovirus exposure and HLA in healthy donors. Germline CDR1 is SGHAT and CDR2 is FQNNGV. Trimming pared 8 bases from V and 5 bases from J, leaving 18 bases between. CDR3 length: 14 residues. The PCR had 60 Vbeta and 13 Jbeta primers. The assay was immunoSEQ multiplex PCR, and TCRdb's table has in-frame clones only and misses some. Its clone listing holds 100,000 to 150,000 clones. V and J are TRBV11-2 and TRBJ1-2; the D is unclear. Sequences were obtained from PBMCs. The clonotype comes from a man aged 35-49 years in good health and CMV-seronegative. The CDR3 region is CASRREAVGYGYTF. In DNA, the CDR3 is TGTGCCAGCCGCCGAGAGGCCGTCGGATATGGCTACACCTTC.